This T cell receptor beta chain was retrieved from a study of OX40 agonist ivuxolimab in advanced cancers. TCRdb's table, derived via immunoSEQ multiplex PCR, lists solely in-frame clones and lacks some. This table holds over 85,000 clones, 80% to 95% found once. Germline trimming cut 5 bases from V and 5 bases from J; bases unmatched to any gene: 13. CDR3 length: 16 residues. The V gene's germline CDR1 is SGHTA and CDR2 FQGNSA. The chain recombines TRBV7-2 with TRBJ2-7; the match to TRBD2 covers 9 bases. Sequenced here: CD4+ or CD8+ T cells sorted from blood, sampled in a trial of the OX40 agonist ivuxolimab. The clonotype comes from an adult with an advanced solid tumor such as melanoma, head and neck, liver or kidney cancer. CDR3 in DNA: TGTGCCAGCAGCGTAGGGGGAGCCATAGCGGGAGACGAGCAGTACTTC. Translating it yields CASSVGGAIAGDEQYF.